The 3 T cell receptor beta chains given below trace back to one sample, sequenced in a study of T cell repertoires in cytomegalovirus infection. No antigens are known for them. TCRdb processed the reads anew with MiXCR; each CDR3 protein has one entry. The table shows approximately 910,000 distinct CDR3 sequences, with around 32% occurring only once. Sequencing used cultured CD8+ T cells from PBMCs, obtained from culture after CMV antigen stimulation. Receptors were obtained from a human donor in good health (CMV status not recorded). Some clones in this sample may be carry-over from other donors' samples.

This clonotype was detected only a few times. The chain uses TRBV6-5 and TRBJ1-2; 8 bases map to TRBD1. Germline loops: CDR1 MNHEY, CDR2 SVGAGI. The CDR3 consists of 16 residues. With 6 bases clipped from V and 2 bases from J, the junction kept 11 bases outside the gene matches. The CDR3: CASRSQNRDRNYGYTF. The CDR3 bases are TGTGCCAGCAGATCTCAGAACCGGGACAGGAACTATGGCTACACCTTC.

The chain couples TRBV19 to TRBJ2-1; 9 bases match TRBD2. Trimming cost V 6 bases and J 9 bases; bases outside gene matches: 6. CDR3 size: 13 residues. Germline CDR1 reads LNHDA; CDR2 reads SQIVND (reference sequence). This CDR3 is CASSGSGGAEQFF. The CDR3 DNA reads as TGTGCCAGTAGCGGTAGCGGGGGCGCTGAGCAGTTCTTC.

This chain uses TRBV5-1 with TRBJ2-2, with 10 positions matching TRBD1. V lost 4 bases and J lost 5; bases outside the gene matches: 11. CDR3 length equals 17 residues. Germline CDR1 reads SGHRS; CDR2 reads YFSETQ. The CDR3 reads CASSPISGTGVTGELFF. The DNA for the CDR3 is TGCGCCAGCAGCCCTATCTCCGGGACAGGGGTGACCGGGGAGCTGTTTTTT.